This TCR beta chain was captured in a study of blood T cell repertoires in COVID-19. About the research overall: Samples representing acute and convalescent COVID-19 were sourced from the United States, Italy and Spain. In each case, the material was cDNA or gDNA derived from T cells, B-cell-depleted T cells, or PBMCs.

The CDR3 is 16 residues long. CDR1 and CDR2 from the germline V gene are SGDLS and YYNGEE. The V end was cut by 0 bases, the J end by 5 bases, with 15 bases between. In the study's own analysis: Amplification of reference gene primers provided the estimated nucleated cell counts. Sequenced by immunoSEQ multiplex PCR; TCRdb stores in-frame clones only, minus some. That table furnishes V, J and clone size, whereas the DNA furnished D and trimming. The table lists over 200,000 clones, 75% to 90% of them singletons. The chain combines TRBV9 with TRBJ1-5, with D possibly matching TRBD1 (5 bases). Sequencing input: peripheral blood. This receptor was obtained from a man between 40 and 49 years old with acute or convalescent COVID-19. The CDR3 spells CASSVGASQDDQPQHF. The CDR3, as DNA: TGTGCCAGCAGCGTAGGAGCATCACAGGATGATCAGCCCCAGCATTTT.